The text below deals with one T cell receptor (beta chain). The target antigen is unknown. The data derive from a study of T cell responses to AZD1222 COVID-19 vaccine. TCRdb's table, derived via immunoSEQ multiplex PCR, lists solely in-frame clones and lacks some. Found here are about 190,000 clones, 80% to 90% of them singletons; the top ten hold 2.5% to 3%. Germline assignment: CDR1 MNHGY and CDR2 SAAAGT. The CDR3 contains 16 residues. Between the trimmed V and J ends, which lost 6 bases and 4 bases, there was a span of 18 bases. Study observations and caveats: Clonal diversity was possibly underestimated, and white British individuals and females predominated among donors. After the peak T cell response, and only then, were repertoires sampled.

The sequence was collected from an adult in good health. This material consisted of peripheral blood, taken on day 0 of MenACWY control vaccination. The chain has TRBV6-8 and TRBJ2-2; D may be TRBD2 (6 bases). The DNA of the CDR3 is TGTGCCAGCAGCCTCTCGGAGGGGACCCCCACCGGGGAGCTGTTTTTT. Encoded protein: CASSLSEGTPTGELFF.